This T cell receptor beta chain was recorded in a study of T cells in Graves' hyperthyroidism and ophthalmopathy. Looking at the study overall: Specimen type is peripheral blood, collected at initial diagnosis prior to any treatment. Overall study findings and caveats: Most thyroid-expanded clonotypes above 0.001 were also found in blood.

This clonotype was observed at least ten times. Its antigen is unidentified. Germline assignment: CDR1 SNHLY and CDR2 FYNNEI. V was clipped by 6 bases and J by 5 bases, with 19 bases between them. The CDR3 runs 16 residues. RNA transcripts gave rise to amplified TCR beta CDR3 regions. The HTBI primer set was used in a first-round RT-PCR of the TCR CDR3. Each CDR3 protein is one row after TCRdb ran MiXCR on the multiplex PCR reads. Among 350,000 or so distinct CDR3 sequences listed, about 18% were seen once. Progressors' blood was drawn at hyperthyroidism diagnosis, before ophthalmopathy symptoms. Approximately 9.3 ml of fresh peripheral blood supplied the PBMCs.

This receptor was identified in a woman aged 25 to 39 with Graves' hyperthyroidism that later progressed to Graves' ophthalmopathy. The chain uses TRBV2 and TRBJ2-2; no reliable D call. Input material: blood. The CDR3 DNA reads as TGTGCCAGCAGCCCGACAAGGGCCGTTAGGACCGGGGAGCTGTTTTTT. It specifies CASSPTRAVRTGELFF.